The sequence of this T cell receptor (beta chain) was determined in a study of Ad26.COV2.S vaccination and SARS-CoV-2 variants. Clones were read by immunoSEQ multiplex PCR, and TCRdb kept only the in-frame ones, dropping some. The data show over 110,000 clones, roughly 88% seen once. Findings of the study overall: Researchers cautioned that TCR breadth and depth analyses may have underestimated total T cell responses. The study found similar non-spike TCR breadth in vaccine and placebo recipients. Vaccinees showed greater spike-specific TCR breadth than placebo recipients.

A note on this clone: No antigen is known for it.

Germline CDR1 reads SGHDT; CDR2 reads YYEEEE. V lost 2 bases and J 0 bases, leaving 15 bases between the germline ends. The CDR3 runs 16 residues. The sequencing here drew on peripheral blood, taken after recovery from COVID-19. The J gene is TRBJ2-7, the V gene TRBV5-6, with D possibly TRBD2 on 5 matching bases. The sequence was obtained from a human donor who had recovered from COVID-19. The CDR3 coding sequence is TGTGCCAGCAGCTTTATGAGACGGGGAATCTCCTACGAGCAGTACTTC. Its translation is CASSFMRRGISYEQYF.